Each of the 10 T cell receptor beta chains below was sequenced from the same sample in a study of PD-1 blockade in classical Hodgkin lymphoma. Generated by immunoSEQ multiplex PCR, the TCRdb table keeps only in-frame clones and is missing some. The sample shows roughly 97,000 clones, roughly 83% of them seen only once. All the patients suffered relapse after autologous stem cell transplantation, and brentuximab vedotin exposure differed. Specimen: peripheral blood mononuclear cells (PBMCs), collected at baseline. Receptors were obtained from a human donor with classical Hodgkin lymphoma.

This clone was detected once. The DNA for the CDR3 is TGTGCCAGCACCCCATCCGGGACAGGGGTTTTCGAGCAGTACTTC. The encoded protein is CASTPSGTGVFEQYF. The chain employs TRBV7-2 and TRBJ2-7; 10 bases line up with TRBD1. Unmatched junction bases numbered 12, after V lost 7 bases and J lost 6 bases. CDR1 and CDR2 (germline): SGHTA, FQGNSA. This CDR3 has 15 residues.

This rearrangement joins TRBV10-3 to TRBJ1-3; D possibly corresponds to TRBD1 (6 bases). The CDR3 contains 12 residues. Per germline, CDR1 ENHRY and CDR2 SYGVKD. V was shortened by 10 bases and J by 1 base, with 8 bases between the two germline ends. The CDR3 loop is CATTGSGNTIYF. CDR3 in DNA: TGTGCCACCACAGGGTCTGGAAACACCATATATTTT.

V and J are TRBV7-2 and TRBJ2-2, with 7 nucleotides matching TRBD1. CDR1 and CDR2 from the germline V gene are SGHTA and FQGNSA. The V segment lost 8 bases and the J segment 0 bases; nucleotides outside the gene matches: 3. CDR3 length equals 14 residues. DNA of the CDR3: TGTGCCAGCCAGGGACAGTCGAACACCGGGGAGCTGTTTTTT. It is translated as CASQGQSNTGELFF.

The genes are TRBV5-4 and TRBJ2-5; D gene unclear. The CDR3 has 13 residues. Per germline, CDR1 SGHNT and CDR2 YYREEE (reference sequence). Trimming left V 3 bases short and J 2 bases short, with 8 bases between. CDR3 sequence (DNA): TGTGCCAGCAGCTCGTTAAAGCAAGAGACCCAGTACTTC. Amino acid sequence: CASSSLKQETQYF.

The chain links TRBV18 to TRBJ1-1; D may be TRBD1 (5 bases). Trimming removed 1 base at V and 1 base at J, with 13 bases between. CDR1 and CDR2 (germline): KGHSH, LQKENI. The CDR3 extends over 16 amino acids. The CDR3 coding sequence is TGTGCCAGCTCACCACGGGGACGGGTCGCGAACACTGAAGCTTTCTTT. Encoded protein: CASSPRGRVANTEAFF.

J is TRBJ2-2 and V is TRBV10-1; perhaps TRBD1 as D (7 bases). From germline, CDR1 is WNHNN and CDR2 SYGVQD (reference sequence). The CDR3 sequence is 15 residues long. Trimming pared 3 bases from V and 4 bases from J, leaving 12 bases between. DNA of the CDR3: TGCGCCAGCAGTGACAGGGGGGCGAGCACCGGGGAGCTGTTTTTT. As protein: CASSDRGASTGELFF.

The chain carries TRBV2 and TRBJ2-2; D is unresolved. The V gene's germline CDR1 is SNHLY and CDR2 FYNNEI. Trimming removed 3 bases at V and 1 base at J, with 6 bases between. The CDR3 consists of 14 residues. CDR3 in amino acids: CASSDRVNTGELFF. The CDR3 coding sequence is TGTGCCAGCAGTGATAGGGTGAACACCGGGGAGCTGTTTTTT.

The chain joins TRBV15 to TRBJ1-1; perhaps TRBD1 as D (5 bases). With 6 bases removed from V and 0 bases from J, the gap between germline ends came to 14 bases. Germline V CDR1 and CDR2: LNHNV, YYDKDF (reference sequence). This CDR3 contains 15 residues. CDR3 DNA sequence: TGTGCCACCAGGTGGCAGGGCGGGATGAACACTGAAGCTTTCTTT. Amino acid sequence: CATRWQGGMNTEAFF.

This chain connects TRBV10-3 to TRBJ1-5, with 7 bases lining up with TRBD1. CDR3 length: 17 residues. V was pared by 4 bases and J by 2 bases, with 11 bases of the junction left unmatched. Per germline, CDR1 ENHRY and CDR2 SYGVKD. The CDR3 loop is CAISAFQGGQGNQPQHF. DNA of the CDR3: TGTGCCATCAGTGCCTTCCAGGGGGGGCAGGGCAATCAGCCCCAGCATTTT.

The chain has TRBV28 and TRBJ1-5, with no clear D. The CDR3 extends over 19 amino acids. Deletions cut 4 bases from V and 5 bases from J, with 27 bases between. CDR1 is MDHEN and CDR2 is SYDVKM in the germline V gene. CDR3 DNA sequence: TGTGCCAGCAGTTCAGGATTGGGTCGAACCCTGTTCGGCGATCAGCCCCAGCATTTT. Its translation: CASSSGLGRTLFGDQPQHF.